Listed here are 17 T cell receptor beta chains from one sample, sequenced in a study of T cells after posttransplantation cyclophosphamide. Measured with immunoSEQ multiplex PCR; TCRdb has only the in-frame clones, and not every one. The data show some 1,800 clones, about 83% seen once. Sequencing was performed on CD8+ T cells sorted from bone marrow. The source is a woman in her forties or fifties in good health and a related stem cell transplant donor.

The CDR3 DNA is TGTGCCAGCAGGCCCGGGACTAGCGGACAAGAGACCCAGTACTTC. It is translated as CASRPGTSGQETQYF. The J gene is TRBJ2-5, the V gene TRBV2, with TRBD2 matching over 11 bases. CDR1 is SNHLY, CDR2 FYNNEI, per germline. The CDR3 length is 15 residues. With 6 bases clipped from V and 2 bases from J, the junction kept 5 bases outside the gene matches.

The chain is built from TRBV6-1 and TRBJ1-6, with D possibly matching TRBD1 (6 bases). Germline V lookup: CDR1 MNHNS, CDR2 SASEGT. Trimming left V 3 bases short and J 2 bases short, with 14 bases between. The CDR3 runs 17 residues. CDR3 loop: CASSDTGKNTYNSPLHF. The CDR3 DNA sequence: TGTGCCAGCAGTGATACAGGGAAGAACACCTATAATTCACCCCTCCACTTT.

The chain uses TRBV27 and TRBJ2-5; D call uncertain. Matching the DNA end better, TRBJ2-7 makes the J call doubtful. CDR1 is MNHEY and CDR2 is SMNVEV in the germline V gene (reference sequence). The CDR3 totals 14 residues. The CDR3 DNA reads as TGTGCCAGCAGTTTAACTTTGCCACCCTACGAGCAGTACTTC. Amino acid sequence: CASSLTLPPYEQYF.

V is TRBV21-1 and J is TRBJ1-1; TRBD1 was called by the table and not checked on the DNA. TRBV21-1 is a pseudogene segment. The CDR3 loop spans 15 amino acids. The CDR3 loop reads CASTPPDSSNTEAFF. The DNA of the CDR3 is TGTGCCAGCACCCCCCCGGACAGTTCGAACACTGAAGCTTTCTTT.

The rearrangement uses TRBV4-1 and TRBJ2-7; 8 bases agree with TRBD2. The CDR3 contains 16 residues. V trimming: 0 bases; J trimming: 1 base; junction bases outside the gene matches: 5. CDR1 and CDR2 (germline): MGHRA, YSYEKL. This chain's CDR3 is CASSQDRASGSYEQYF. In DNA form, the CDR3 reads TGCGCCAGCAGCCAAGATCGGGCTAGCGGGTCCTACGAGCAGTACTTC.

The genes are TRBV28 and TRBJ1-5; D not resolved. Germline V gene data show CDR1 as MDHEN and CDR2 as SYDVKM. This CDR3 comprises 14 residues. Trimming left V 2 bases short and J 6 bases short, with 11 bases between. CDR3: CASSLGLGGQPQHF. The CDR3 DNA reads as TGTGCCAGCAGTTTAGGGCTTGGAGGTCAGCCCCAGCATTTT.

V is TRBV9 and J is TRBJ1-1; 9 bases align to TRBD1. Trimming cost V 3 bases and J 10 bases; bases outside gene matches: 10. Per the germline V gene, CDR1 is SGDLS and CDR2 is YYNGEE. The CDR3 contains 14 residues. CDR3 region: CASSEGQGEIVAFF. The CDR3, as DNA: TGTGCCAGCAGCGAGGGACAGGGCGAAATTGTAGCTTTCTTT.

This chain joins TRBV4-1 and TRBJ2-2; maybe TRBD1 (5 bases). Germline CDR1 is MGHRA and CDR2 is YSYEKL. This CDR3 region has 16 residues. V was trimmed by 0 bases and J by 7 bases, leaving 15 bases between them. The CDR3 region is CASSQDATDKVGELFF. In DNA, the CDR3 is TGCGCCAGCAGCCAAGATGCGACAGATAAGGTCGGGGAGCTGTTTTTT.

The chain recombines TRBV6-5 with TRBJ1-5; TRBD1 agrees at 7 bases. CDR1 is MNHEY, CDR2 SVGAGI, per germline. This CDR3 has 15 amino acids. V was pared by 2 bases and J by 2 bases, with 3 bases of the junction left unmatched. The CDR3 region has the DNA TGTGCCAGCAGTTACGACAGGGCCGGCAATCAGCCCCAGCATTTT. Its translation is CASSYDRAGNQPQHF.

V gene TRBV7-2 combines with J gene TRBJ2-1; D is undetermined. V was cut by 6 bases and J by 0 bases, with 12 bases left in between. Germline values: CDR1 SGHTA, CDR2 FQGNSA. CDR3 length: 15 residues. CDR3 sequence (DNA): TGTGCCAGCAGACCTATTAGGAGCTCCTACAATGAGCAGTTCTTC. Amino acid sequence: CASRPIRSSYNEQFF.

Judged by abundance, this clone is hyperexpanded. CDR3 sequence reads: CASSFSGTGNTGELFF. CDR3 DNA sequence: TGTGCCAGCAGTTTTTCCGGGACAGGGAACACCGGGGAGCTGTTTTTT. The rearrangement joins TRBV6-5 to TRBJ2-2; TRBD1 agrees at 8 bases. The ends lost 4 bases at V and 1 base at J; junction bases unmatched: 5. This CDR3 has 16 residues. Per the germline V gene, CDR1 is MNHEY and CDR2 is SVGAGI.

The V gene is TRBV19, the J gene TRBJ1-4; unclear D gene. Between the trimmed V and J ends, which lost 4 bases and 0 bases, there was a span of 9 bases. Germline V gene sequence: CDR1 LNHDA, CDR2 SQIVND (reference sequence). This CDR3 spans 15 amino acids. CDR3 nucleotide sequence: TGTGCCAGTAGTACCCTGACAACAACTAATGAAAAACTGTTTTTT. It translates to CASSTLTTTNEKLFF.

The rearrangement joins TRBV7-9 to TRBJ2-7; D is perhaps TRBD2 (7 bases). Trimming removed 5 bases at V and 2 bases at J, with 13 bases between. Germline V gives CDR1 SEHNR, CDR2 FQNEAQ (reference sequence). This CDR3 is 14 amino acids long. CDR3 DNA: TGTGCCAGCAGCCGGGGGGCTATTCCCTACGAGCAGTACTTC. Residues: CASSRGAIPYEQYF.

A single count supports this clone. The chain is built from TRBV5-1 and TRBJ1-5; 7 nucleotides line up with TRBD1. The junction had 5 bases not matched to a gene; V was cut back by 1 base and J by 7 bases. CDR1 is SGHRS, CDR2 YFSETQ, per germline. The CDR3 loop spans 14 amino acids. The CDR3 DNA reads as TGCGCCAGCAGCTTGAACAGGGGTGGACAGCCCCAGCATTTT. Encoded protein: CASSLNRGGQPQHF.

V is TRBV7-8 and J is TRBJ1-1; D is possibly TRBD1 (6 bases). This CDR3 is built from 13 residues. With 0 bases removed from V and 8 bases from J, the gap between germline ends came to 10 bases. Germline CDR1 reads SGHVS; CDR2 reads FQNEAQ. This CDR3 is CASSLARGTEAFF. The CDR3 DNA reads TGTGCCAGCAGCTTAGCGCGGGGGACAGAAGCTTTCTTT.

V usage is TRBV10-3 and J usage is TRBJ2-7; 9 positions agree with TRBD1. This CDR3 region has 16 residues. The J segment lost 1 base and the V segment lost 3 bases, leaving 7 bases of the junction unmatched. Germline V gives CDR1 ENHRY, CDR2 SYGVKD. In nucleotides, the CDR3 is TGTGCCATCAGTGATCCGATGACAGGGGGGTCCTACGAGCAGTACTTC. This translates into CAISDPMTGGSYEQYF.

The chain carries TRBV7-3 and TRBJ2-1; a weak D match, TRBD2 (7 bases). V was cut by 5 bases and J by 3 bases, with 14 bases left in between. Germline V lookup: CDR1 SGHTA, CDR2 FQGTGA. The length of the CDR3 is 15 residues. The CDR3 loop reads CASSPGGGSYNEQFF. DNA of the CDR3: TGTGCCAGCAGCCCCGGGGGCGGGAGCTACAATGAGCAGTTCTTC.